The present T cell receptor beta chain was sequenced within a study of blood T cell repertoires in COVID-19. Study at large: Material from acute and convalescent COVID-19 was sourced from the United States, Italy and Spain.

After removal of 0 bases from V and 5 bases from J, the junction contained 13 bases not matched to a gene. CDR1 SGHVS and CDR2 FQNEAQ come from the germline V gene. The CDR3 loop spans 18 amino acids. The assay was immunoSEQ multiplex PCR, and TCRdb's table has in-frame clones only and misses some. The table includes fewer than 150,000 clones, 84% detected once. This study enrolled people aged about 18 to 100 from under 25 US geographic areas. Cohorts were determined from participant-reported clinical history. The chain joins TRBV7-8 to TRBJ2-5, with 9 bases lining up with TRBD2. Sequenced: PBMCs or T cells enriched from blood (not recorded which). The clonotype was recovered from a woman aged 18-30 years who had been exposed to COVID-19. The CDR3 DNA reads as TGTGCCAGCAGCTTAGCATTAATAGCGGGAGTGGTGTTGGAGACCCAGTACTTC. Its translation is CASSLALIAGVVLETQYF.